This passage covers 21 T cell receptor beta chains from one sample sequenced in a study of T cell repertoires in cytomegalovirus infection. These receptors' antigens are unknown. Via MiXCR, TCRdb re-called the reads, giving one row per CDR3 protein. Of some 800,000 distinct CDR3 sequences listed, approximately 29% were seen once; the top ten hold around an eighth. Material: cultured CD8+ T cells from PBMCs, obtained from culture after CMV antigen stimulation. The receptor set was obtained from a human donor in good health (CMV status not recorded). Some clones in this sample may be carry-over from other donors' samples.

The rearrangement uses TRBV27 and TRBJ2-1; 11 positions agree with TRBD2. This CDR3 spans 19 amino acids. Germline V gene lookup returns CDR1 MNHEY and CDR2 SMNVEV (reference sequence). Trimming removed 6 bases from V and 0 bases from J; junction bases left unmatched: 13. DNA for the CDR3: TGTGCCAGCAGCCCCCAGGCTAGCGGGGGGCCTAGCTCCTACAATGAGCAGTTCTTC. Translating it yields CASSPQASGGPSSYNEQFF.

The chain links TRBV6-1 to TRBJ1-4, with TRBD1 as a possible D gene (6 bases). There are 14 residues in the CDR3. Germline lookup yields CDR1 MNHNS and CDR2 SASEGT. V shed 2 bases and J shed 7 bases, with 11 bases lying between them. The CDR3, as DNA: TGTGCCAGCAGTGAAATCGGGGGGCGTGAAAAACTGTTTTTT. This gives the protein CASSEIGGREKLFF.

This chain joins TRBV7-6 and TRBJ2-6, with 9 bases matching TRBD1. The length of the CDR3 is 18 residues. The trim removed 3 bases at V and 4 bases at J, leaving 10 bases unmatched. CDR1 and CDR2 (germline): SGHVS, FNYEAQ. Here the CDR3 reads CASSFDRDRVSGANVLTF. The DNA of the CDR3 is TGTGCCAGCAGCTTTGACCGGGACAGGGTGTCGGGGGCCAACGTCCTGACTTTC.

The chain carries TRBV7-6 and TRBJ2-1; 10 bases match TRBD1. V was pared by 8 bases and J by 9 bases, with 13 bases of the junction left unmatched. This CDR3 is built from 15 residues. CDR1 SGHVS and CDR2 FNYEAQ come from the germline V gene. DNA of the CDR3: TGTGCCAGCCCACGGTCGGGACAGGGGTTGGGTGAGCAGTTCTTC. Translated: CASPRSGQGLGEQFF.

This chain links TRBV6-6 with TRBJ2-7; 8 bases align to TRBD1. The V segment lost 11 bases and the J segment 7 bases; nucleotides outside the gene matches: 13. This CDR3 has 13 amino acids. Germline V CDR1 and CDR2: MNHNY, SVGAGI (reference sequence). CDR3 in amino acids: CAGSSTGVGEQYV. The CDR3, as DNA: TGTGCCGGCTCTTCGACAGGGGTCGGGGAGCAGTACGTC.

The rearrangement joins TRBV9 to TRBJ2-1; tentative D call: TRBD1 (6 bases). V was clipped by 4 bases and J by 0 bases, with 20 bases between them. The CDR3 covers 18 residues. The germline V gene has CDR1 SGDLS and CDR2 YYNGEE. The CDR3 here is CASSHRQDSDLSYNEQFF. DNA for the CDR3: TGTGCCAGCAGCCATCGACAGGACAGTGACCTCTCCTACAATGAGCAGTTCTTC.

The rearrangement links TRBV11-2 to TRBJ2-7; D may be TRBD1 (8 bases). CDR1 and CDR2 (germline): SGHAT, FQNNGV. The CDR3 runs to 16 residues. V was cut by 4 bases and J by 3 bases, with 19 bases left in between. The DNA for the CDR3 is TGTGCCAGCAGCTCGAAACAGGGGGGGGCCCTCTACGAGCAGTACTTC. Translated, it gives CASSSKQGGALYEQYF.

A few counts support this clonotype. The chain has TRBV4-1 and TRBJ1-1; D not certain. Germline values: CDR1 MGHRA, CDR2 YSYEKL. Trimming removed 3 bases from V and 5 bases from J, with 13 bases in between. The CDR3 consists of 14 residues. CDR3 in DNA: TGCGCCAGCAGCCATAATCCGGGAGGTACTGAAGCTTTCTTT. As protein: CASSHNPGGTEAFF.

The sample holds many counts of this clonotype. V usage is TRBV7-2 and J usage is TRBJ2-7, with 8 nucleotides matching TRBD1. This CDR3 spans 13 amino acids. Unmatched junction bases numbered 4, after V lost 4 bases and J lost 5 bases. Germline V gene sequence: CDR1 SGHTA, CDR2 FQGNSA. CDR3 amino acids: CASSSGQVNEQYF. The CDR3 coding sequence is TGTGCCAGCAGCTCGGGACAGGTAAACGAGCAGTACTTC.

J is TRBJ1-6 and V is TRBV27; no definite D call. This CDR3 comprises 16 residues. Trimming left V 4 bases short and J 0 bases short, with 10 bases between. Germline CDR1 is MNHEY and CDR2 is SMNVEV (reference sequence). In DNA, the CDR3 is TGTGCCAGCAGTTGGTCTCCAGACTCCTATAATTCACCCCTCCACTTT. Translating gives CASSWSPDSYNSPLHF.

This rearrangement joins TRBV7-3 to TRBJ2-5, with 7 bases matching TRBD2. The V gene's germline CDR1 is SGHTA and CDR2 FQGTGA. The CDR3 spans 16 residues. The ends lost 5 bases at V and 3 bases at J; junction bases unmatched: 12. CDR3 nucleotide sequence: TGTGCCAGCAGCCCTGGGGGGGTGAGTGGGAAAGAGACCCAGTACTTC. Translation: CASSPGGVSGKETQYF.

This clonotype came up a few times. The chain uses TRBV29-1 and TRBJ1-2; 7 bases line up with TRBD1. Germline assignment: CDR1 SQVTM and CDR2 ANQGSEA. Trimming at V came to 5 bases and at J to 8 bases, leaving 8 bases not matched to a gene. CDR3 length: 12 residues. This CDR3 reads CSVKDRIYGYTF. CDR3 coding DNA: TGCAGCGTTAAGGACAGGATATACGGCTACACCTTC.

In the case of this clonotype: Its ends do not fully match the called genes, so a read error is possible. The chain uses TRBV5-3 and TRBJ1-1, with D uncertain. TRBV5-3 is assigned to the ORF class and has an uncertain function. The CDR3 contains 12 residues. CDR3 sequence reads: CARSFKNTEAFF. For the CDR3, the DNA is TGTGCCAGGAGCTTTAAGAACACTGAAGCTTTCTTT.

This chain links TRBV20-1 with TRBJ2-7; no clear D gene. V shed 3 bases and J shed 1 base, with 10 bases lying between them. There are 13 residues in the CDR3. Germline V gene sequence: CDR1 DFQATT, CDR2 SNEGSKA (reference sequence). The DNA for the CDR3 is TGCAGTGCTAGGGGCCCTGCTTCCTACGAGCAGTACTTC. Amino acid sequence: CSARGPASYEQYF.

This clonotype was counted a few times. This CDR3 reads CASSQGTGGETQYF. CDR3 bases: TGTGCCAGCAGCCAAGGGACAGGGGGTGAGACCCAGTACTTC. V and J are TRBV3-1 and TRBJ2-5; TRBD1 matches 10 bases. Trimming cost V 1 base and J 5 bases; bases outside gene matches: 1. The CDR3 is made up of 14 amino acids. Germline V CDR1 and CDR2: LGHDT, YNNKEL (reference sequence).

This clonotype was detected many times. This rearrangement joins TRBV18 to TRBJ1-6; the D gene is possibly TRBD1 (5 bases). The CDR3 extends over 16 amino acids. From germline, CDR1 is KGHSH and CDR2 LQKENI. The germline V and J ends were trimmed by 3 bases and 4 bases, with 13 bases remaining between them. The CDR3 protein is CASSPKGRTYNSPLHF. The DNA of the CDR3 is TGTGCCAGCTCACCCAAGGGACGGACTTATAATTCACCCCTCCACTTT.

The rearrangement uses TRBV6-6 and TRBJ1-5; D is unclear. Trimming pared 4 bases from V and 3 bases from J, leaving 19 bases between. The CDR3 totals 17 residues. CDR1 is MNHNY and CDR2 is SVGAGI in the germline V gene (reference sequence). CDR3 DNA sequence: TGTGCCAGCAGTTCCCCCCCTCTGACAAAGGTCAATCAGCCCCAGCATTTT. Encoded protein: CASSSPPLTKVNQPQHF.

The rearrangement links TRBV15 to TRBJ1-5, with D uncertain. The CDR3 spans 14 residues. The germline CDR1 and CDR2 sequences are LNHNV and YYDKDF (reference sequence). V shed 0 bases and J shed 2 bases, with 5 bases lying between them. CDR3 coding DNA: TGTGCCACCAGCAGAGAAAGAGGCAATCAGCCCCAGCATTTT. Translation: CATSRERGNQPQHF.

The CDR3 DNA sequence: TGTGCCAGCAGCGTAGGAGTCGGACTAGCGGGGGGTACGCAGTATTTT. It codes for CASSVGVGLAGGTQYF. The chain uses TRBV9 and TRBJ2-3; 14 positions match TRBD2. The CDR3 runs 16 residues. Germline V gene data show CDR1 as SGDLS and CDR2 as YYNGEE. The junction had 5 bases not matched to a gene; V was cut back by 0 bases and J by 8 bases.

This clonotype was seen a single time. The chain employs TRBV10-3 and TRBJ2-7; maybe TRBD1 (6 bases). The CDR3 contains 15 residues. V was clipped by 2 bases and J by 3 bases, with 14 bases between them. Per germline, CDR1 ENHRY and CDR2 SYGVKD. CDR3 nucleotide sequence: TGTGCCATCAGTGAGGCCCAGGGGCTTATCTACGAGCAGTACGTC. Protein: CAISEAQGLIYEQYV.

This clonotype was seen repeatedly, ten times or more. V gene TRBV7-2 combines with J gene TRBJ1-1, with D perhaps matching TRBD1 (6 bases). The ends were cut back, 5 bases at V and 3 bases at J, with 16 bases in the middle. The CDR3 sequence is 15 residues long. Looked up from germline, CDR1 is SGHTA and CDR2 is FQGNSA. Here the CDR3 reads CASSTYRVTDTEAFF. For the CDR3, the DNA is TGTGCCAGCAGCACCTACAGGGTAACGGACACTGAAGCTTTCTTT.